The T cell receptor beta chain described here comes from a study of metastatic and nonmetastatic thyroid tumors. In the study overall: Both malignant and benign thyroid patients supplied peripheral blood and tumor or nodule tissue samples, across which the repertoires of these patients were then compared.

Thyroid surgery had not been preceded by any treatment in any patient. With MiXCR, TCRdb called clones anew from the PCR reads. This sample yields approximately 6,100 clones, of which around 32% are seen a single time; 40% to 55% belongs to the top ten. The CDR3 loop spans 14 amino acids. V dropped 5 bases and J dropped 3; count of bases not matched to a gene: 5. Per germline, CDR1 SGHNT and CDR2 YENEEA. This receptor was identified in a female donor with papillary thyroid cancer or a benign thyroid nodule (not recorded which). Some clones in this sample may be carry-over from other donors' samples. Sequenced sample: adjacent normal tissue. The chain recombines TRBV11-3 with TRBJ2-5, with 8 bases matching TRBD2. The CDR3, as DNA: TGTGCCAGCAGCCCCGGGGGGGACGAAGAGACCCAGTACTTC. Amino acid sequence: CASSPGGDEETQYF.